This T cell receptor beta chain originates from a study of CD8 T cells in ankylosing spondylitis. TCRdb re-called the 5' RACE reads with MiXCR, one entry per CDR3 protein. In the table there are 25,000 to 35,000 distinct CDR3 sequences, 13% to 15% of which are singletons. Germline V CDR1 and CDR2: DFQATT, SNEGSKA (reference sequence). The CDR3 spans 12 residues. The V end was cut by 6 bases, the J end by 1 base, with 10 bases between. The source is a male donor with ankylosing spondylitis or in good health (not recorded which). Sequencing used blood. The chain couples TRBV20-1 to TRBJ2-7; D possibly corresponds to TRBD2 (6 bases). CDR3 DNA: TGCAGTGCCCGGGGACTTTCCTACGAGCAGTACTTC. It specifies CSARGLSYEQYF.